One and the same sample provided the 6 T cell receptor beta chains below, sequenced in a study of T-cell memory formation after mild COVID-19. MiXCR was run by TCRdb on the 5' RACE reads, yielding one entry per CDR3 protein. This sample has hundreds of thousands of distinct CDR3 sequences, with roughly a fifth found just once. The specimen was PBMCs or a T cell subset sorted from them (not recorded which). The receptors come from a young man who had mild COVID-19 (a few samples of this study predate the infection). Cell type and time point are not known.

The rearrangement uses TRBV6-5 and TRBJ1-1; TRBD1 matches 8 bases. The CDR3 spans 15 residues. Germline V lookup: CDR1 MNHEY, CDR2 SVGAGI. V lost 5 bases, J lost 1 base, and 6 bases stayed unmatched. The chain's CDR3 is CASSATGQGNTEAFF. In nucleotides, the CDR3 is TGTGCCAGCAGTGCAACCGGACAGGGGAACACTGAAGCTTTCTTT.

This clonotype was observed a handful of times. The CDR3 DNA reads TGTGCCAGCAGTTACCGGGCAGGGACGAATACGCAGTATTTT. It encodes CASSYRAGTNTQYF. The gene calls are TRBV6-5 and TRBJ2-3; the D call may be TRBD1 or TRBD2 (5 bases each). Germline assignment: CDR1 MNHEY and CDR2 SVGAGI. The V gene lost 2 bases and the J gene lost 7 bases, with 13 bases spanning the gap. The CDR3 has 14 residues.

This clonotype has more than one count but fewer than ten. The chain uses TRBV9 and TRBJ1-2, with D unclear. This CDR3 region has 12 residues. Germline V gives CDR1 SGDLS, CDR2 YYNGEE. V lost 4 bases and J 8 bases, leaving 12 bases between the germline ends. The CDR3 DNA reads TGTGCCAGCAGCCGAGGCCCTGGGGGCTACACCTTC. It translates to CASSRGPGGYTF.

The genes are TRBV7-6 and TRBJ1-5, with D perhaps matching TRBD1 (6 bases). Looked up from germline, CDR1 is SGHVS and CDR2 is FNYEAQ. Trimming removed 2 bases from V and 7 bases from J, with 12 bases in between. This CDR3 comprises 14 residues. CDR3 coding DNA: TGTGCCAGCAGCTTATTAGGGGGAGGCCAGCCCCAGCATTTT. Amino acid sequence: CASSLLGGGQPQHF.

This clonotype occurred a few times. V gene TRBV19 combines with J gene TRBJ2-1; possibly TRBD2 for D (6 bases). Germline CDR1 and CDR2: LNHDA and SQIVND (reference sequence). V lost 7 bases to trimming and J lost 6 bases, with 19 bases between them. This CDR3 spans 15 amino acids. CDR3 loop: CASINPGGISNEQFF. As DNA, the CDR3 is TGTGCCAGTATCAACCCCGGCGGGATCAGCAATGAGCAGTTCTTC.

The V gene is TRBV12-3 or TRBV12-4, the J gene TRBJ2-2; 9 nucleotides align to TRBD1. V gave up 4 bases and J gave up 2 bases; unmatched junction bases: 5. This CDR3 is built from 16 residues. The CDR3 DNA reads as TGTGCCAGCAGTTCCACTACAGGGGGCAACACCGGGGAGCTGTTTTTT. This codes for CASSSTTGGNTGELFF.